The 29 T cell receptor beta chains below come from one sample, sequenced in a study of shared clonotypes between healthy human individuals. Libraries were prepared by immunoSEQ multiplex PCR; TCRdb keeps only in-frame clonotypes and omits some of them. The sample has around 2,000,000 clones; about 95% are singletons. Cells designated naive CD8 were CD45RO-negative and were positively selected for CCR7, with terminally differentiated effector memory CD45RA+ cells excluded. What was sequenced was naive CD8+ T cells sorted from blood. Source of these receptors: a man aged 18 to 30 in good health.

The chain combines TRBV28 with TRBJ2-3; TRBD1 agrees at 7 bases. Germline V gives CDR1 MDHEN, CDR2 SYDVKM. The CDR3 extends over 15 amino acids. With V trimmed by 5 bases and J by 0 bases, 5 bases remained unmatched. This chain's CDR3 is CASSKGASSTDTQYF. CDR3 coding DNA: TGTGCCAGCAGTAAGGGGGCCTCTAGCACAGATACGCAGTATTTT.

The rearrangement links TRBV11-2 to TRBJ1-6, with unresolved D. CDR1 is SGHAT and CDR2 is FQNNGV in the germline V gene. The V gene lost 11 bases and the J gene lost 7 bases, with 12 bases spanning the gap. This CDR3 comprises 12 residues. The CDR3 spells CASGGRNSPLHF. DNA for the CDR3: TGTGCCTCCGGCGGACGGAATTCACCCCTCCACTTT.

The CDR3 DNA sequence: TGTGCCAGCAGTGTTCTGGGGGCGATCTACGAGCAGTACTTC. It is translated as CASSVLGAIYEQYF. The genes are TRBV6-1 and TRBJ2-7; TRBD1 might be the D (6 bases). The CDR3 is made up of 14 amino acids. Germline V lookup: CDR1 MNHNS, CDR2 SASEGT. V dropped 4 bases and J dropped 3 bases, with 13 bases sitting between them.

The chain is built from TRBV23-1 and TRBJ2-2; TRBD2 might be the D (7 bases). TRBV23-1 counts as an open reading frame of uncertain function. The CDR3 extends over 17 amino acids. The V end lost 3 bases, the J end lost 7 bases, and 21 bases lay between the germline ends. The CDR3 nucleotides read TGCGCCAGCAGTCACCGACTAGCTGCGCTCAGGGGCGGGGAGCTGTTTTTT. Translated, it gives CASSHRLAALRGGELFF.

About this clone itself: This sample includes further DNA sequences coding for the same CDR3. The V call is TRBV27, the J call TRBJ2-3; TRBD1 or TRBD2 may be the D gene (5 bases each). V lost 3 bases, J lost 6 bases, and 10 bases lay in between. The germline gives CDR1 MNHEY, CDR2 SMNVEV (reference sequence). The length of the CDR3 is 13 residues. CDR3 DNA: TGTGCCAGCAGTTTTCGAGGGGCCGATACGCAGTATTTT. Protein product: CASSFRGADTQYF.

The DNA for the CDR3 is TGTGCCAGCACCGGACAGGGTTCTAATGAAAAACTGTTTTTT. This gives the protein CASTGQGSNEKLFF. V and J are TRBV7-9 and TRBJ1-4, with 8 bases lining up with TRBD1. The CDR3 is 14 residues long. Germline V gene sequence: CDR1 SEHNR, CDR2 FQNEAQ (reference sequence). J lost 3 bases, V lost 7 bases, and 4 bases had no gene match.

The chain employs TRBV6-5 and TRBJ1-2, with TRBD1 as a possible D gene (6 bases). Trimming stripped 2 bases from V and 8 bases from J, with 12 bases between. The CDR3 totals 13 residues. CDR1 is MNHEY, CDR2 SVGAGI, per germline. The CDR3 coding sequence is TGTGCCAGCAGTTACGAGGCAGGGGAAGGCTACACCTTC. Amino acids: CASSYEAGEGYTF.

This chain joins TRBV7-2 and TRBJ2-7; D is unresolved. The CDR3 totals 14 residues. V was pared by 3 bases and J by 0 bases, with 9 bases between. The germline CDR1 and CDR2 sequences are SGHTA and FQGNSA. The CDR3 DNA reads TGTGCCAGCAGCTTGTACCAGAGCTCCTACGAGCAGTACTTC. Translating gives CASSLYQSSYEQYF. Together with reference TRBV7-2 and TRBJ2-7, the CDR3 gives the full variable domain: GAGVSQSPSNKVTEKGKDVELRCDPISGHTALYWYRQSLGQGLEFLIYFQGNSAPDKSGLPSDRFSAERTGGSVSTLTIQRTQQEDSAVYLCASSLYQSSYEQYFGPGTRLTVT.

This clone was seen a single time. This sequence joins TRBV5-4 and TRBJ2-5; 9 bases align to TRBD2. V gave up 0 bases and J gave up 5 bases; unmatched junction bases: 8. CDR1 is SGHNT and CDR2 is YYREEE in the germline V gene (reference sequence). The CDR3 contains 16 residues. CDR3 sequence: CASSLDWREGSETQYF. CDR3 bases: TGTGCCAGCAGCTTGGATTGGCGGGAGGGTTCGGAGACCCAGTACTTC.

V is TRBV2 and J is TRBJ1-1, with 7 bases that match TRBD1. The length of the CDR3 is 17 residues. With V trimmed by 6 bases and J by 1 base, 14 bases remained unmatched. CDR1 and CDR2 (germline): SNHLY, FYNNEI. CDR3 nucleotide sequence: TGTGCCAGCAGCGACACGGGAACAGGGGCAAGGAACACTGAAGCTTTCTTT. Translating it yields CASSDTGTGARNTEAFF.

CDR3 sequence reads: CASSLGLAGGTEQFF. The CDR3 DNA sequence: TGTGCCAGCAGCCTGGGACTAGCGGGGGGAACTGAGCAGTTCTTC. The V gene is TRBV12-1, the J gene TRBJ2-1; the table's D call, TRBD2, was not checked against the DNA. TRBV12-1 counts as a pseudogene. The CDR3 has 15 residues.

The CDR3 DNA reads as TGTGCCTGGACTAGGGCCGGTACCGGGGAGCTGTTTTTT. Residues: CAWTRAGTGELFF. This rearrangement joins TRBV30 to TRBJ2-2; D ambiguous. Trimming stripped 4 bases from V and 5 bases from J, with 11 bases between. The CDR3 covers 13 residues. Germline CDR1 GTSNPN, CDR2 SVGIG (reference sequence).

The chain is built from TRBV7-9 and TRBJ2-7; 10 bases map to TRBD2. Trimming removed 5 bases from V and 5 bases from J; junction bases left unmatched: 9. The CDR3 loop spans 15 amino acids. The V gene's germline CDR1 is SEHNR and CDR2 FQNEAQ (reference sequence). In DNA form, the CDR3 reads TGTGCCAGCAGCCCCTCCGGGACTAGCGCAGACGAGCAGTACTTC. Translating gives CASSPSGTSADEQYF.

For this clone: Other DNA sequences within the sample encode an identical CDR3. CDR3 loop: CASSSGLAAYNEQFF. The CDR3 region has the DNA TGTGCCAGCAGTTCGGGACTAGCGGCCTACAATGAGCAGTTCTTC. V usage is TRBV27 and J usage is TRBJ2-1; 11 nucleotides agree with TRBD2. This CDR3 comprises 15 residues. Trimming at V came to 4 bases and at J to 2 bases, leaving 1 base not matched to a gene. Germline V gene data show CDR1 as MNHEY and CDR2 as SMNVEV (reference sequence).

This clone was seen a single time. This chain joins TRBV7-9 and TRBJ2-3, with 12 bases fitting TRBD2. The CDR3 runs to 18 residues. Germline V lookup: CDR1 SEHNR, CDR2 FQNEAQ (reference sequence). J lost 7 bases, V lost 4 bases, and 15 bases had no gene match. The CDR3 coding sequence is TGTGCCAGCAGCTCGTGGCTAGCGGGGGGGCAGTCAAGCAATACGCAGTATTTT. The encoded protein is CASSSWLAGGQSSNTQYF.

CDR3 sequence (DNA): TGTGCCAGCAGCCCCCCCGAGGGACTAGCGGACTCCTACGAGCAGTACTTC. Its protein is CASSPPEGLADSYEQYF. The V gene is TRBV7-9, the J gene TRBJ2-7; 11 nucleotides line up with TRBD2. V lost 5 bases, J lost 0 bases, and 9 bases stayed unmatched. The CDR3 covers 17 residues. Per the germline V gene, CDR1 is SEHNR and CDR2 is FQNEAQ (reference sequence).

The chain employs TRBV6-5 and TRBJ1-2; no firm D call. Germline-derived CDR1 and CDR2 are MNHEY and SVGAGI. Trimming pared 8 bases from V and 6 bases from J, leaving 10 bases between. There are 11 residues in the CDR3. The CDR3 protein is CASYTRDGYTF. The CDR3 bases are TGTGCCAGCTATACGAGAGATGGCTACACCTTC.

The chain employs TRBV7-9 and TRBJ2-7; D gene ambiguous. Trimming shortened V by 5 bases and J by 2 bases, and 22 bases separated the two germline ends. Germline V gives CDR1 SEHNR, CDR2 FQNEAQ (reference sequence). The CDR3 loop spans 17 amino acids. CDR3 sequence reads: CASSTSQQSERPYEQYF. CDR3 nucleotide sequence: TGTGCCAGCAGCACCTCACAACAAAGTGAACGCCCCTACGAGCAGTACTTC. Complete variable domain (other parts from reference TRBV7-9 and TRBJ2-7): DTGVSQNPRHKITKRGQNVTFRCDPISEHNRLYWYRQTLGQGPEFLTYFQNEAQLEKSRLLSDRFSAERPKGSFSTLEIQRTEQGDSAMYLCASSTSQQSERPYEQYFGPGTRLTVT.

This chain joins TRBV4-1 and TRBJ1-2; D gene uncertain. This CDR3 is built from 15 residues. CDR1 and CDR2 (germline): MGHRA, YSYEKL. The V end lost 0 bases, the J end lost 1 base, and 9 bases lay between the germline ends. For the CDR3, the DNA is TGCGCCAGCAGCCAAGATGGGCGGGGTAACTATGGCTACACCTTC. Residues: CASSQDGRGNYGYTF.

The V gene is TRBV9, the J gene TRBJ2-1, with no clear D. With 3 bases removed from V and 5 bases from J, the gap between germline ends came to 15 bases. The CDR3 runs to 15 residues. Germline V CDR1 and CDR2: SGDLS, YYNGEE. The CDR3 DNA is TGTGCCAGCAGCGCACCTGCCCGATCTGACAATGAGCAGTTCTTC. It translates to CASSAPARSDNEQFF.

The V call is TRBV6-5, the J call TRBJ2-5; D perhaps matches TRBD1 (5 bases). Looked up from germline, CDR1 is MNHEY and CDR2 is SVGAGI. The CDR3 is 14 residues long. Deletions cut 6 bases from V and 2 bases from J, with 13 bases between. The CDR3 sequence is CASSDSLGQETQYF. DNA of the CDR3: TGTGCCAGCAGCGACAGTTTAGGGCAAGAGACCCAGTACTTC.

The chain couples TRBV13 to TRBJ1-3; no definite D call. V shed 0 bases and J shed 0 bases, with 9 bases lying between them. Per the germline V gene, CDR1 is PRHDT and CDR2 is FYEKMQ (reference sequence). The CDR3 is 16 amino acids. The CDR3 is CASSLGRGGSGNTIYF. CDR3 DNA sequence: TGTGCCAGCAGCTTAGGCCGAGGAGGCTCTGGAAACACCATATATTTT. The whole variable domain, filled in from reference TRBV13 and TRBJ1-3, reads AAGVIQSPRHLIKEKRETATLKCYPIPRHDTVYWYQQGPGQDPQFLISFYEKMQSDKGSIPDRFSAQQFSDYHSELNMSSLELGDSALYFCASSLGRGGSGNTIYFGEGSWLTVV.

The chain employs TRBV28 and TRBJ2-2, with 11 nucleotides matching TRBD2. Germline CDR1 reads MDHEN; CDR2 reads SYDVKM. The trim removed 6 bases at V and 1 base at J, leaving 4 bases unmatched. The CDR3 runs 16 residues. This chain's CDR3 is CASRSLAGVNTGELFF. The CDR3 nucleotides read TGTGCCAGCAGGTCACTAGCGGGAGTGAACACCGGGGAGCTGTTTTTT.

The CDR3 DNA reads as TGTGCCAGCAGCTTAGGGTTTAGCGAGCAGTACTTC. Residues: CASSLGFSEQYF. This chain uses TRBV11-2 with TRBJ2-7; unclear D gene. V lost 1 base, J lost 6 bases, and 7 bases lay in between. Looked up from germline, CDR1 is SGHAT and CDR2 is FQNNGV. This CDR3 comprises 12 residues.

The chain employs TRBV9 and TRBJ2-3, with 8 nucleotides matching TRBD1. The CDR3 consists of 15 residues. Trimming cost V 3 bases and J 4 bases; bases outside gene matches: 7. Germline CDR1 and CDR2: SGDLS and YYNGEE. CDR3 nucleotides: TGTGCCAGCAGCGCGGACAGGGCTGGATCAGATACGCAGTATTTT. Translated: CASSADRAGSDTQYF.

The DNA for the CDR3 is TGTGCCAGCAGTTGGGCGGCGGCCGGGGAGCTGTTTTTT. Amino acid sequence: CASSWAAAGELFF. The chain combines TRBV27 with TRBJ2-2; D gene uncertain. CDR1 and CDR2 from the germline V gene are MNHEY and SMNVEV (reference sequence). The V gene lost 4 bases and the J gene lost 6 bases, with 9 bases spanning the gap. The CDR3 length is 13 residues.

As regards this clone: Other DNA sequences in this specimen translate into the identical CDR3. The V call is TRBV27, the J call TRBJ2-3, with D perhaps TRBD2 (7 bases). Germline V gene data show CDR1 as MNHEY and CDR2 as SMNVEV (reference sequence). There are 15 residues in the CDR3. V lost 2 bases and J 1 base, leaving 10 bases between the germline ends. The CDR3 sequence is CASSLRGGGTDTQYF. The CDR3, as DNA: TGTGCCAGCAGTTTAAGGGGGGGCGGCACAGATACGCAGTATTTT.

The chain recombines TRBV10-2 with TRBJ2-1; tentative D call: TRBD2 (7 bases). Germline loops: CDR1 WSHSY, CDR2 SAAADI. The V end lost 9 bases, the J end lost 1 base, and 22 bases lay between the germline ends. The CDR3 totals 17 residues. CDR3 amino acids: CASRGGTTERSYNEQFF. CDR3 nucleotides: TGCGCCAGTAGGGGGGGGACTACCGAGCGGTCCTACAATGAGCAGTTCTTC.

A note on this clone: A read error may explain this, as a much larger clone is one base away. V gene TRBV4-3 combines with J gene TRBJ1-1; possibly TRBD1 for D (5 bases). CDR1 is LGHNA and CDR2 is YSLEER in the germline V gene. The V end lost 0 bases, the J end lost 1 base, and 9 bases lay between the germline ends. CDR3 length: 15 residues. Written as DNA, the CDR3 is TGCGCCAGCAGCCAAGAGGGACCGGGGAACACTGAAGCTTTCTTT. Protein: CASSQEGPGNTEAFF.